The 27 T cell receptor beta chains below come from one sample, sequenced in a study of OX40 agonist ivuxolimab in advanced cancers. Sequencing was performed with immunoSEQ multiplex PCR; in TCRdb, only in-frame clones are kept and a portion is missing. The sample yields 5,600 or so clones, 75% to 85% seen once. Here the sequenced sample was CD4+ or CD8+ T cells sorted from blood, taken in a trial of the OX40 agonist ivuxolimab. The receptor set was obtained from an adult with an advanced solid tumor such as melanoma, head and neck, liver or kidney cancer.

The gene calls are TRBV29-1 and TRBJ2-1; no firm D call. Per the germline V gene, CDR1 is SQVTM and CDR2 is ANQGSEA. Trimming left V 4 bases short and J 14 bases short, with 9 bases between. This CDR3 contains 9 residues. The CDR3 region is CSVGPPEFF. The CDR3 DNA is TGCAGCGTTGGGCCCCCAGAGTTCTTC.

The V gene is TRBV5-1, the J gene TRBJ1-2, with D maybe TRBD1 (6 bases). CDR1 and CDR2 from the germline V gene are SGHRS and YFSETQ. With 0 bases removed from V and 7 bases from J, the gap between germline ends came to 19 bases. The CDR3 runs to 16 residues. The CDR3 loop reads CASSLVQEGGRSGYTF. The CDR3 DNA follows: TGCGCCAGCAGCTTGGTTCAGGAGGGGGGCAGGAGTGGCTACACCTTC.

This chain links TRBV6-4 with TRBJ2-3; 10 bases are shared with TRBD1. Germline CDR1 reads MRHNA; CDR2 reads SNTAGT. J was trimmed by 4 bases and V by 4 bases; bases with no gene match: 2. CDR3 length: 14 residues. CDR3 nucleotides: TGTGCCAGCAGTGCCGGGACAGGGGCAGATACGCAGTATTTT. The encoded protein is CASSAGTGADTQYF.

The chain recombines TRBV11-3 with TRBJ2-1; D may be TRBD1 (6 bases). There are 13 residues in the CDR3. CDR1 and CDR2 (germline): SGHNT, YENEEA. Trimming shortened V by 2 bases and J by 8 bases, and 10 bases separated the two germline ends. The CDR3 sequence is CASSLTGWYEQFF. In DNA form, the CDR3 reads TGTGCCAGCAGCTTAACAGGGTGGTATGAGCAGTTCTTC.

This chain uses TRBV6-5 with TRBJ2-1, with D maybe TRBD1 (5 bases). V lost 2 bases to trimming and J lost 8 bases, with 10 bases between them. CDR3 length equals 13 residues. Germline V gene data show CDR1 as MNHEY and CDR2 as SVGAGI. The CDR3 bases are TGTGCCAGCAGTTACAGGGGTCGAGATGAGCAGTTCTTC. It yields the protein CASSYRGRDEQFF.

The gene calls are TRBV2 and TRBJ2-3, with D perhaps matching TRBD1 (5 bases). Germline assignment: CDR1 SNHLY and CDR2 FYNNEI. V gave up 3 bases and J gave up 2 bases, with 18 bases separating them. The CDR3 contains 17 residues. DNA of the CDR3: TGTGCCAGCAGTGATTTTTTCCAGGGTTCCCTCACAGATACGCAGTATTTT. Residues: CASSDFFQGSLTDTQYF.

The chain uses TRBV6-6 and TRBJ2-7; no clear D. Trimming pared 6 bases from V and 2 bases from J, leaving 5 bases between. Per germline, CDR1 MNHNY and CDR2 SVGAGI (reference sequence). This CDR3 spans 11 amino acids. The CDR3 DNA is TGTGCCAGCAGCTACGCCTACGAGCAGTACTTC. Encoded protein: CASSYAYEQYF.

The rearrangement joins TRBV15 to TRBJ2-7; 8 positions match TRBD2. The CDR3 sequence is 13 residues long. Germline lookup yields CDR1 LNHNV and CDR2 YYDKDF (reference sequence). The V gene end was trimmed by 4 bases and the J gene end by 7 bases; junction bases not matched to a gene: 6. The CDR3 region is CATSTGLAREQYF. The CDR3 DNA follows: TGTGCCACCAGCACAGGACTAGCTCGGGAGCAGTACTTC.

In this sample, this clone turned up a few times. J is TRBJ1-1 and V is TRBV14, with D possibly being TRBD1 (5 bases). Trimming shortened V by 4 bases and J by 0 bases, and 9 bases separated the two germline ends. The germline CDR1 and CDR2 sequences are SGHDN and FVKESK. CDR3 size: 14 residues. The CDR3: CASSLGQLNTEAFF. The CDR3 DNA sequence: TGTGCCAGCAGCCTCGGACAACTGAACACTGAAGCTTTCTTT. Combining the CDR3 with reference TRBV14 and TRBJ1-1 gives the whole variable domain EAGVTQFPSHSVIEKGQTVTLRCDPISGHDNLYWYRRVMGKEIKFLLHFVKESKQDESGMPNNRFLAERTGGTYSTLKVQPAELEDSGVYFCASSLGQLNTEAFFGQGTRLTVV.

The chain links TRBV10-3 to TRBJ1-4; TRBD1 matches 9 bases. CDR3 length equals 17 residues. Trimming took 0 bases from V and 7 from J; bases not matched to a gene: 9. The germline CDR1 and CDR2 sequences are ENHRY and SYGVKD. CDR3 DNA: TGTGCCATCAGTGAGTCGAGGACCGGGACAGGGCCTGAAAAACTGTTTTTT. This translates into CAISESRTGTGPEKLFF.

The rearrangement joins TRBV5-6 to TRBJ2-7; 8 nucleotides line up with TRBD2. V was pared by 3 bases and J by 5 bases, with 7 bases of the junction left unmatched. CDR1 is SGHDT, CDR2 YYEEEE, per germline. The CDR3 is 14 amino acids. CDR3 sequence reads: CASSYGGADHEQYF. DNA of the CDR3: TGTGCCAGCAGCTACGGGGGGGCCGACCACGAGCAGTACTTC.

The chain recombines TRBV15 with TRBJ2-1, with D hard to call. Germline V gives CDR1 LNHNV, CDR2 YYDKDF (reference sequence). Trimming removed 5 bases from V and 8 bases from J, with 10 bases in between. The CDR3 is 12 residues long. The CDR3 region is CATSSTGHEQFF. The CDR3 DNA reads as TGTGCCACCAGCTCCACCGGTCATGAGCAGTTCTTC. Variable domain in full (rest from reference TRBV15 and TRBJ2-1): DAMVIQNPRYQVTQFGKPVTLSCSQTLNHNVMYWYQQKSSQAPKLLFHYYDKDFNNEADTPDNFQSRRPNTSFCFLDIRSPGLGDTAMYLCATSSTGHEQFFGPGTRLTVL.

CDR3 sequence reads: CASSSSQAGIDTQYF. CDR3 in DNA: TGTGCCAGCAGCTCCTCCCAGGCGGGCATAGATACGCAGTATTTT. The rearrangement joins TRBV13 to TRBJ2-3, with D possibly matching TRBD2 (5 bases). This CDR3 is built from 15 residues. Per germline, CDR1 PRHDT and CDR2 FYEKMQ (reference sequence). Trimming shortened V by 4 bases and J by 5 bases, and 16 bases separated the two germline ends.

The chain carries TRBV25-1 and TRBJ1-2; TRBD1 is a possible D gene (6 bases). V dropped 5 bases and J dropped 6 bases, with 19 bases sitting between them. The germline V gene encodes CDR1 MGHDK and CDR2 SYGVNS. CDR3 length: 15 amino acids. The CDR3 DNA reads as TGTGCCAGCAGTTCGGGGGCGCCCCTTCGCGATGGCTACACCTTC. This sequence encodes CASSSGAPLRDGYTF.

The chain joins TRBV2 to TRBJ1-2; D may be TRBD1 (6 bases). The germline V and J ends were trimmed by 5 bases and 2 bases, with 9 bases remaining between them. Per germline, CDR1 SNHLY and CDR2 FYNNEI. There are 13 residues in the CDR3. This CDR3 reads CASSLDSNYGYTF. CDR3 coding DNA: TGTGCCAGCAGTCTGGACAGCAACTATGGCTACACCTTC. Supplemented by reference TRBV2 and TRBJ1-2, the full variable domain reads EPEVTQTPSHQVTQMGQEVILRCVPISNHLYFYWYRQILGQKVEFLVSFYNNEISEKSEIFDDQFSVERPDGSNFTLKIRSTKLEDSAMYFCASSLDSNYGYTFGSGTRLTVV.

The rearrangement joins TRBV19 to TRBJ1-2, with D possibly matching TRBD1 (5 bases). This CDR3 has 15 amino acids. Trimming took off 4 bases at V and 8 bases at J, with 20 bases between the two ends. Germline V CDR1 and CDR2: LNHDA, SQIVND (reference sequence). CDR3 in amino acids: CASSTGQGMVGGYTF. The CDR3 region has the DNA TGTGCCAGTAGTACCGGACAAGGGATGGTGGGCGGCTACACCTTC.

The chain uses TRBV2 and TRBJ1-1; D gene unclear. The germline CDR1 and CDR2 sequences are SNHLY and FYNNEI. Trimming stripped 3 bases from V and 1 base from J, with 9 bases between. This CDR3 region has 14 residues. DNA for the CDR3: TGTGCCAGCAGTGAGGCGGCAAAGAACACTGAAGCTTTCTTT. This translates into CASSEAAKNTEAFF. The full variable domain, rest sourced from reference TRBV2 and TRBJ1-1, is EPEVTQTPSHQVTQMGQEVILRCVPISNHLYFYWYRQILGQKVEFLVSFYNNEISEKSEIFDDQFSVERPDGSNFTLKIRSTKLEDSAMYFCASSEAAKNTEAFFGQGTRLTVV.

The V and J genes are TRBV9 and TRBJ1-1, with D unclear. Germline CDR1 SGDLS, CDR2 YYNGEE. The CDR3 runs to 14 residues. V shed 1 base and J shed 5 bases, with 12 bases lying between them. CDR3 in amino acids: CASSVTGSGTEAFF. The CDR3 nucleotides read TGTGCCAGCAGCGTAACGGGGTCGGGGACTGAAGCTTTCTTT. The full variable domain, rest sourced from reference TRBV9 and TRBJ1-1, is DSGVTQTPKHLITATGQRVTLRCSPRSGDLSVYWYQQSLDQGLQFLIQYYNGEERAKGNILERFSAQQFPDLHSELNLSSLELGDSALYFCASSVTGSGTEAFFGQGTRLTVV.

The chain has TRBV18 and TRBJ2-3; no clear D gene. V was pared by 2 bases and J by 3 bases, with 12 bases between. This CDR3 region has 15 residues. Per germline, CDR1 KGHSH and CDR2 LQKENI. The CDR3 coding sequence is TGTGCCAGCTCACCATTAGGGTGGAGTACAGATACGCAGTATTTT. Translating gives CASSPLGWSTDTQYF.

J is TRBJ2-1 and V is TRBV9; TRBD2 might be the D (5 bases). This CDR3 has 14 residues. Germline CDR1 and CDR2: SGDLS and YYNGEE. Trimming shortened V by 3 bases and J by 3 bases, and 10 bases separated the two germline ends. The CDR3 protein is CASSASWGYNEQFF. The CDR3 nucleotides read TGTGCCAGCAGCGCTAGCTGGGGCTACAATGAGCAGTTCTTC. The whole variable domain, remainder taken from reference TRBV9 and TRBJ2-1, is DSGVTQTPKHLITATGQRVTLRCSPRSGDLSVYWYQQSLDQGLQFLIQYYNGEERAKGNILERFSAQQFPDLHSELNLSSLELGDSALYFCASSASWGYNEQFFGPGTRLTVL.

The genes are TRBV6-1 and TRBJ1-1; tentative D call: TRBD1 (6 bases). The V gene lost 4 bases and the J gene lost 5 bases, with 26 bases spanning the gap. Germline V gives CDR1 MNHNS, CDR2 SASEGT. The CDR3 length is 18 residues. The CDR3 nucleotides are TGTGCCAGCAGTGGCCTTCTTTTGATTCGGGGGGCGCGAACTGAAGCTTTCTTT. Its translation: CASSGLLLIRGARTEAFF.

V gene TRBV5-1 combines with J gene TRBJ2-7; D gene uncertain. Per the germline V gene, CDR1 is SGHRS and CDR2 is YFSETQ. Between the trimmed V and J ends, which lost 4 bases and 4 bases, there was a span of 9 bases. This CDR3 has 12 amino acids. CDR3 loop: CASSTKGYEQYF. The CDR3 DNA reads TGCGCCAGCAGCACTAAGGGATACGAGCAGTACTTC.

The chain employs TRBV11-1 and TRBJ2-3; D may be TRBD2 (6 bases). The length of the CDR3 is 11 residues. V was trimmed by 5 bases and J by 9 bases, leaving 9 bases between them. The germline gives CDR1 SGHAT, CDR2 FQDESV (reference sequence). CDR3 nucleotides: TGTGCCAGCAGCCGGGGGTCAACGCAGTATTTT. Translated, it gives CASSRGSTQYF.

V and J are TRBV9 and TRBJ2-7; D may be TRBD1 or TRBD2 (5 bases each). The CDR3 loop spans 13 amino acids. CDR1 and CDR2 (germline): SGDLS, YYNGEE. V lost 0 bases, J lost 7 bases, and 11 bases lay in between. CDR3 residues: CASSVGGSREQYF. In nucleotides, the CDR3 is TGTGCCAGCAGCGTAGGGGGGAGTAGGGAGCAGTACTTC.

The rearrangement joins TRBV7-6 to TRBJ1-4, with D perhaps matching TRBD1 (5 bases). The V end lost 1 base, the J end lost 4 bases, and 7 bases lay between the germline ends. Germline V gene lookup returns CDR1 SGHVS and CDR2 FNYEAQ. The CDR3 runs 14 residues. The DNA of the CDR3 is TGTGCCAGCAGCTTAGGGGGGGTTAATGAAAAACTGTTTTTT. Translated: CASSLGGVNEKLFF.

The V and J genes are TRBV5-6 and TRBJ2-3; D ambiguous. This CDR3 has 12 residues. Trimming removed 4 bases from V and 1 base from J, with 4 bases in between. CDR1 and CDR2 (germline): SGHDT, YYEEEE. CDR3 sequence: CASSPGTDTQYF. The CDR3 nucleotides are TGTGCCAGCAGCCCGGGCACAGATACGCAGTATTTT. Full variable domain (outside the CDR3, taken from reference TRBV5-6 and TRBJ2-3): DAGVTQSPTHLIKTRGQQVTLRCSPKSGHDTVSWYQQALGQGPQFIFQYYEEEERQRGNFPDRFSGHQFPNYSSELNVNALLLGDSALYLCASSPGTDTQYFGPGTRLTVL.

The chain is built from TRBV4-3 and TRBJ1-4; D is possibly TRBD1 (5 bases). Trimming pared 0 bases from V and 4 bases from J, leaving 12 bases between. Per germline, CDR1 LGHNA and CDR2 YSLEER. The CDR3 spans 16 residues. CDR3 nucleotides: TGCGCCAGCAGCCAAGATCGGGGGGGGTTTAATGAAAAACTGTTTTTT. It codes for CASSQDRGGFNEKLFF.